The T cell receptor (beta chain) described here comes from a study of T cell changes during pregnancy in multiple sclerosis. The protocol was immunoSEQ multiplex PCR, while the TCRdb copy is restricted to in-frame clones and leaves out a portion. Here the sample spans around 63,000 clones, approximately 90% being singletons. The V and J ends lost 0 bases and 4 bases respectively, with 10 bases between them. The CDR3 extends over 15 amino acids. CDR1 KGHSY and CDR2 FQNENV come from the germline V gene. In its sample, this clone was seen once. The TCR was taken from a female donor with multiple sclerosis, enrolled in a pregnancy study. The chain combines TRBV16 with TRBJ2-1, with D possibly matching TRBD2 (5 bases). Sample: peripheral blood, taken after pregnancy. The chain's CDR3 is CASSQSEAEYNEQFF. The CDR3 region has the DNA TGTGCCAGCAGCCAATCGGAAGCGGAGTACAATGAGCAGTTCTTC.